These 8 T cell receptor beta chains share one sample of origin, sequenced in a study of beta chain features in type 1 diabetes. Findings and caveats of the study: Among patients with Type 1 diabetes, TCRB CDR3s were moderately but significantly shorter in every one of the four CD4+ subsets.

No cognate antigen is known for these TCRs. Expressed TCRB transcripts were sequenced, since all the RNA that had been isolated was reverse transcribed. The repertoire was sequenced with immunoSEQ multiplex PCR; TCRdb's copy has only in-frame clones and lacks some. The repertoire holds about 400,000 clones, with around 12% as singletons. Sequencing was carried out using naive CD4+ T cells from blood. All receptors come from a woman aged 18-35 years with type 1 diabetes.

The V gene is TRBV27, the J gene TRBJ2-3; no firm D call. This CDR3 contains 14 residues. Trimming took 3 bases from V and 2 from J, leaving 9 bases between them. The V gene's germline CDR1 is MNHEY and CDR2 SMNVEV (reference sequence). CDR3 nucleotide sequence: TGTGCCAGCAGTTTGAGCCTACCCACAGATACGCAGTATTTT. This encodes CASSLSLPTDTQYF.

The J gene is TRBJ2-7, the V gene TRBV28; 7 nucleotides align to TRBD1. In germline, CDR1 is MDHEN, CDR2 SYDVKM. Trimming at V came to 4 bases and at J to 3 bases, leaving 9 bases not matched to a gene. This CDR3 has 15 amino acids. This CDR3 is CASSSPWTGYYEQYF. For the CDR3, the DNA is TGTGCCAGCAGTTCTCCCTGGACAGGTTACTACGAGCAGTACTTC.

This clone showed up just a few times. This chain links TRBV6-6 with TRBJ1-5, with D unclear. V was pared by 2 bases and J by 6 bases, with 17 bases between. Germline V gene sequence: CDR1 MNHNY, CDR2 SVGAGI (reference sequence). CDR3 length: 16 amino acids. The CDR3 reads CASSYIMNRHVQPQHF. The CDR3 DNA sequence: TGTGCCAGCAGTTACATAATGAATCGACATGTTCAGCCCCAGCATTTT.

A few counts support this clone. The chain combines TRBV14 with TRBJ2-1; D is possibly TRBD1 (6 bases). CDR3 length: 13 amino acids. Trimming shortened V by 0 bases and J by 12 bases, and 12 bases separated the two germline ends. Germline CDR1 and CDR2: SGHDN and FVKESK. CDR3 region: CASSQEQGSGQFF. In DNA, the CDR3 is TGTGCCAGCAGCCAAGAACAGGGCTCAGGGCAGTTCTTC.

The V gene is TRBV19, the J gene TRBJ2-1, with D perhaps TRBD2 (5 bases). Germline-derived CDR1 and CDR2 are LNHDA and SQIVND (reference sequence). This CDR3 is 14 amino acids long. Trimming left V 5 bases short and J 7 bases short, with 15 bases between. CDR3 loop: CASSDPGMRNEQFF. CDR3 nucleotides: TGTGCCAGTAGTGATCCGGGGATGAGGAATGAGCAGTTCTTC.

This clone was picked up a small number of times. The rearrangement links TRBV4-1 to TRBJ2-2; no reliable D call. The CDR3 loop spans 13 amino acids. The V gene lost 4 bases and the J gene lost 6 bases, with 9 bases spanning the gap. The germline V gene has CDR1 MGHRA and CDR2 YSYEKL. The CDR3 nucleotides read TGCGCCAGCAGCCCTAGAGGATCCGGGGAGCTGTTTTTT. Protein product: CASSPRGSGELFF.

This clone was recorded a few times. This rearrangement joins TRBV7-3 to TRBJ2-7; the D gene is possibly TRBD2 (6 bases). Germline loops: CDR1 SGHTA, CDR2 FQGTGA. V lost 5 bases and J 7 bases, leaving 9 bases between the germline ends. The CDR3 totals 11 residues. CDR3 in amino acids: CASSSGGEQYF. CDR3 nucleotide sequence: TGTGCCAGCAGCAGTGGAGGGGAGCAGTACTTC.

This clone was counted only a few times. CDR3 bases: TGTGCCAGCAGCTTAGCCAGGGTCGGCGGTCAGCCCCAGCATTTT. Its translation is CASSLARVGGQPQHF. The chain joins TRBV7-8 to TRBJ1-5; weak D call: TRBD1 (5 bases). Germline CDR1 SGHVS, CDR2 FQNEAQ. There are 15 residues in the CDR3. Trimming stripped 0 bases from V and 6 bases from J, with 12 bases between.